The 3 T cell receptor beta chains in this list originate from one sample, sequenced in a study of T cell repertoires in cytomegalovirus infection. No antigens are known for them. TCRdb passed the reads through MiXCR, listing each CDR3 protein once. The sample consists of around 750,000 distinct CDR3 sequences, 30% to 35% of them appearing once. The material sequenced was cultured CD8+ T cells from PBMCs, taken from culture after CMV antigen stimulation. These receptors were obtained from a human donor in good health (CMV status not recorded). Some clones in this sample may be carry-over from other donors' samples.

Concerning this clonotype: A single base separates this from a much larger clone, so it may be a read error. The chain carries TRBV5-4 and TRBJ2-5; no definite D call. The CDR3 is made up of 13 amino acids. Germline CDR1 SGHNT, CDR2 YYREEE (reference sequence). The CDR3 sequence is CANSLISQETQYF. DNA for the CDR3: TGTGCCAACAGCTTGATCAGCCAAGAGACCCAGTACTTC.

This clonotype was counted between two and nine times. V is TRBV4-1 and J is TRBJ2-1; D is possibly TRBD1 (5 bases). V shed 4 bases and J shed 9 bases, with 13 bases lying between them. The CDR3 is made up of 13 amino acids. Germline V CDR1 and CDR2: MGHRA, YSYEKL. The CDR3, as DNA: TGCGCCAGCAGCCTATCTCAGGGTGGTGAGCAGTTCTTC. This encodes CASSLSQGGEQFF.

The CDR3 DNA reads TGTGCCAGCAGACGGCCAGGACAGGGCAATCAGCCCCAGCATTTT. Translated: CASRRPGQGNQPQHF. The rearrangement links TRBV6-2 or TRBV6-3 to TRBJ1-5, with 7 bases lining up with TRBD1. This CDR3 contains 15 residues. J gave up 2 bases and V 6 bases, and 7 bases lay outside the gene matches. Germline V CDR1 and CDR2: MNHEY, SVGEGT.